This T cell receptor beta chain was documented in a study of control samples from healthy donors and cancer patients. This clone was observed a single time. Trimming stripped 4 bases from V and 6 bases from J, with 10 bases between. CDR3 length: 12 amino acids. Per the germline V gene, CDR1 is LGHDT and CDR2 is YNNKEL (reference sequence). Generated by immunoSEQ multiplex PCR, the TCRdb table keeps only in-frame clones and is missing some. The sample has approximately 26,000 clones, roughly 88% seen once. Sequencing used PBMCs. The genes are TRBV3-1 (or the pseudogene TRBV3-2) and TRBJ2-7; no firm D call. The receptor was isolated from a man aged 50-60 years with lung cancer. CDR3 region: CASSLYGGEQYF. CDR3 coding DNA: TGTGCCAGCAGCCTTTATGGCGGCGAGCAGTACTTC.